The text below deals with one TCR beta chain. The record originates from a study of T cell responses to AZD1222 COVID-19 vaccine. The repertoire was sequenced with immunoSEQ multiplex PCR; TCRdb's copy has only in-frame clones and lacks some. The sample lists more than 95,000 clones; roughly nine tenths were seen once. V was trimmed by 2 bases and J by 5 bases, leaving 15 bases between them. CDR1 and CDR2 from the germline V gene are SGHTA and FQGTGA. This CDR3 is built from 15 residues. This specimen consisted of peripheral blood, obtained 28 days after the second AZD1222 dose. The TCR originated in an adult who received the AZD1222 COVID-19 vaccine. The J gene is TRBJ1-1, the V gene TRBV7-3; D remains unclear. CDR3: CASSLDPKGWTEAFF. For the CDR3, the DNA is TGTGCCAGCAGCTTAGACCCCAAGGGTTGGACTGAAGCTTTCTTT.